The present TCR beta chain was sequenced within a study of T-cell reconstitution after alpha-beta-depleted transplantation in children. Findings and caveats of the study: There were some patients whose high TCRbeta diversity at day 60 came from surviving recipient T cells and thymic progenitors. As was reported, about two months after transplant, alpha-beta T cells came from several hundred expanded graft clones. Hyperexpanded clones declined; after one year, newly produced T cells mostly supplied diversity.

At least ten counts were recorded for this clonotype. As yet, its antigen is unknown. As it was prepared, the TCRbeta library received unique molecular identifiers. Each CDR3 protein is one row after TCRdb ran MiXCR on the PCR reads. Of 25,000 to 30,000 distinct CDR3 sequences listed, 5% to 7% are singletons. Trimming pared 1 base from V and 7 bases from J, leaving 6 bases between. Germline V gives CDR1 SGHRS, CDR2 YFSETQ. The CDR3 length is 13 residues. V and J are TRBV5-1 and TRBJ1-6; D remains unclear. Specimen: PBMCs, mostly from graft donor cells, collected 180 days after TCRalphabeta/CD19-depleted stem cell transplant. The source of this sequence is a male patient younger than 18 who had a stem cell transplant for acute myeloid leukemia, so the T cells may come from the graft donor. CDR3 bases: TGCGCCAGCAGCTTGAAGGAGAATTCACCCCTCCACTTT. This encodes CASSLKENSPLHF.